This TCR beta chain was found in a study of T cells in Graves' hyperthyroidism and ophthalmopathy. Study-level results: In the analysis, a 13 V-J model separated ophthalmopathy from stable hyperthyroidism. Blood also carried most thyroid clonotypes expanded above 0.001.

Amplification of TCR beta CDR3 regions was performed using RNA transcripts as template. The TCR CDR3 was amplified in a first-round RT-PCR using the HTBI primer set. A single record per CDR3 protein comes from TCRdb applying MiXCR to the multiplex PCR reads. The table records about 200,000 distinct CDR3 sequences, less than 20% of them present only once. No ophthalmopathy progression within 18 months constituted stable Graves' hyperthyroidism. Hyperthyroidism patients were newly diagnosed, had disease duration under 2 months, and were aged 18 to 65 years. The CDR3 contains 16 residues. Germline V gene data show CDR1 as MNHEY and CDR2 as SMNVEV (reference sequence). Trimming shortened V by 5 bases and J by 4 bases, and 20 bases separated the two germline ends. This clonotype was observed at least ten times. No antigen is known for it.

This rearrangement joins TRBV27 to TRBJ2-5; D assignment may be TRBD1 or TRBD2 (5 bases each). This receptor was obtained from a woman in her forties or fifties with Graves' hyperthyroidism. The sample consisted of blood. The CDR3 DNA reads as TGTGCCAGCAGTCCCCTAGGGGCAGCTGAGGGAGAGACCCAGTACTTC. Translated, it gives CASSPLGAAEGETQYF.